This passage covers 23 T cell receptor beta chains from one sample sequenced in a study of cytomegalovirus exposure and HLA in healthy donors. It was with 60 Vbeta and 13 Jbeta primers that the PCR ran. Libraries were prepared by immunoSEQ multiplex PCR; TCRdb keeps only in-frame clonotypes and omits some of them. The repertoire consists of over 150,000 clones, with around 77% occurring once and the leading ten covering more than 1.2%. The sequenced material came from PBMCs. Receptors originate from a man in his 60s in good health and CMV-seronegative.

The V call is TRBV6-1, the J call TRBJ2-3; 8 bases align to TRBD2. Trimming took 7 bases from V and 4 from J; bases not matched to a gene: 10. Germline values: CDR1 MNHNS, CDR2 SASEGT. The CDR3 covers 15 residues. The CDR3 is CASTAGLAGADTQYF. CDR3 DNA sequence: TGTGCCAGCACCGCCGGACTAGCCGGGGCAGATACGCAGTATTTT.

This clone occurred a few times. V is TRBV11-1 and J is TRBJ1-2; 10 bases match TRBD1. Unmatched junction bases numbered 10, after V lost 5 bases and J lost 7 bases. CDR3 length equals 15 residues. Germline V CDR1 and CDR2: SGHAT, FQDESV (reference sequence). The CDR3 nucleotides read TGTGCCAGCAGCCCCCTCGGGACAGGGGAAGCTGGCTACACCTTC. Translation: CASSPLGTGEAGYTF.

The chain couples TRBV29-1 to TRBJ2-5; maybe TRBD2 (5 bases). The CDR3 sequence is 13 residues long. Germline V lookup: CDR1 SQVTM, CDR2 ANQGSEA. V was clipped by 3 bases and J by 2 bases, with 10 bases between them. CDR3 sequence reads: CSVEEAEQETQYF. Here the CDR3 DNA reads TGCAGCGTTGAGGAGGCGGAGCAAGAGACCCAGTACTTC.

The chain uses TRBV29-1 and TRBJ2-7, with D tentatively TRBD1 (7 bases). The CDR3 spans 15 residues. Trimming took 7 bases from V and 6 from J, leaving 25 bases between them. CDR1 SQVTM and CDR2 ANQGSEA come from the germline V gene. The CDR3 region is CSAAQGGGREAEQYF. In DNA, the CDR3 is TGCAGCGCCGCCCAGGGGGGCGGTAGGGAAGCCGAGCAGTACTTC.

This clone was detected only once. The chain is built from TRBV7-2 and TRBJ2-5; D possibly corresponds to TRBD1 (6 bases). The CDR3 runs to 16 residues. Trimming cost V 5 bases and J 7 bases, with 23 bases left between them. Germline-derived CDR1 and CDR2 are SGHTA and FQGNSA. The CDR3 loop is CASSRRTAHPAGTQYF. CDR3 coding DNA: TGTGCCAGCAGCCGAAGGACAGCCCACCCGGCGGGGACCCAGTACTTC.

The chain joins TRBV21-1 to TRBJ1-1; the table calls TRBD1, which could not be checked here. TRBV21-1 is a listed pseudogene. This CDR3 is built from 14 residues. As DNA, the CDR3 is TGTGCCAGCAGCAAGATAGGGGCGAACACTGAAGCTTTCTTT. This encodes CASSKIGANTEAFF.

The rearrangement joins TRBV7-3 to TRBJ2-1, with 8 bases identical to TRBD2. The CDR3 runs 16 residues. J gave up 4 bases and V 1 base, and 6 bases lay outside the gene matches. Germline V gene data show CDR1 as SGHTA and CDR2 as FQGTGA. The CDR3 DNA reads TGTGCCAGCAGCTTAATGAGCGGGGGAGGATACAATGAGCAGTTCTTC. Encoded protein: CASSLMSGGGYNEQFF.

This chain joins TRBV5-5 and TRBJ1-3; D perhaps matches TRBD1 (6 bases). Germline-derived CDR1 and CDR2 are SGHKS and YYEKEE (reference sequence). CDR3 size: 17 residues. V lost 4 bases, J lost 9 bases, and 26 bases lay in between. This CDR3 is CASSELNGTFNALTIYF. The CDR3 coding sequence is TGTGCCAGCAGCGAACTGAACGGGACATTCAACGCCCTCACCATATATTTT.

The rearrangement joins TRBV5-4 to TRBJ2-5, with TRBD2 matching 7 bases. Germline assignment: CDR1 SGHNT and CDR2 YYREEE (reference sequence). V lost 5 bases and J lost 5; bases outside the gene matches: 9. The CDR3 has 14 residues. CDR3 DNA sequence: TGTGCCAGCAGTCGACGACTGGGAGGGGAGACCCAGTACTTC. It specifies CASSRRLGGETQYF.

The CDR3 loop reads CASDRGRYDTEAFF. The CDR3 nucleotides read TGTGCCAGTGACAGGGGCCGATACGACACTGAAGCTTTCTTT. The gene calls are TRBV19 and TRBJ1-1; 8 bases agree with TRBD1. The CDR3 has 14 residues. Germline-derived CDR1 and CDR2 are LNHDA and SQIVND (reference sequence). Losses at the gene ends were 8 bases for V and 3 bases for J; bases not matched to a gene: 8.

The gene calls are TRBV6-1 and TRBJ2-5; 7 bases map to TRBD1. The CDR3 spans 15 residues. From germline, CDR1 is MNHNS and CDR2 SASEGT. V lost 6 bases and J lost 2; bases outside the gene matches: 9. The CDR3 nucleotides read TGTGCCAGCAGCAGAGGACAGGTGGGGCAAGAGACCCAGTACTTC. It yields the protein CASSRGQVGQETQYF.

The CDR3 loop is CASSPGTATDTQYF. In DNA, the CDR3 is TGTGCCAGCAGCCCCGGGACAGCTACAGATACGCAGTATTTT. V gene TRBV7-2 combines with J gene TRBJ2-3, with 7 bases lining up with TRBD1. V lost 5 bases, J lost 3 bases, and 5 bases stayed unmatched. Germline-derived CDR1 and CDR2 are SGHTA and FQGNSA. The CDR3 is 14 amino acids.

The rearrangement uses TRBV10-2 and TRBJ2-1, with D hard to call. Germline V CDR1 and CDR2: WSHSY, SAAADI. V lost 0 bases, J lost 11 bases, and 11 bases lay in between. This CDR3 is built from 13 residues. CDR3 residues: CASSESAQAQQFF. CDR3 nucleotide sequence: TGCGCCAGCAGTGAGTCGGCTCAGGCACAGCAGTTCTTC.

This sequence joins TRBV19 and TRBJ2-2, with TRBD1 identical over 7 bases. Trimming removed 11 bases from V and 5 bases from J; junction bases left unmatched: 8. Per germline, CDR1 LNHDA and CDR2 SQIVND (reference sequence). CDR3 length: 13 residues. As DNA, the CDR3 is TGTGCCTCGAAAGGCAGGGGGACCGGGGAGCTGTTTTTT. The encoded protein is CASKGRGTGELFF.

V and J are TRBV5-1 and TRBJ1-1; unclear D gene. This CDR3 has 14 amino acids. V was shortened by 4 bases and J by 0 bases, with 10 bases between the two germline ends. Germline values: CDR1 SGHRS, CDR2 YFSETQ. The CDR3 coding sequence is TGCGCCAGCAGCACCCGGGGTTTGAACACTGAAGCTTTCTTT. Translated, it gives CASSTRGLNTEAFF.

The rearrangement uses TRBV30 and TRBJ2-3; D is ambiguous. V lost 0 bases and J 6 bases, leaving 7 bases between the germline ends. The CDR3 is made up of 12 amino acids. The germline V gene encodes CDR1 GTSNPN and CDR2 SVGIG (reference sequence). CDR3 coding DNA: TGTGCCTGGAGTGTAGAGGTCGATACGCAGTATTTT. It encodes CAWSVEVDTQYF.

This clone was picked up one time. V usage is TRBV5-6 and J usage is TRBJ2-5; weak D call: TRBD1 (6 bases). Germline CDR1 is SGHDT and CDR2 is YYEEEE. CDR3 length: 14 amino acids. V was trimmed by 5 bases and J by 5 bases, leaving 16 bases between them. CDR3 nucleotides: TGTGCCAGCAGTCGTACAGGGCTCCAGGAGACCCAGTACTTC. Residues: CASSRTGLQETQYF.

The V gene is TRBV5-1, the J gene TRBJ2-1; 7 nucleotides align to TRBD2. This CDR3 comprises 17 residues. Looked up from germline, CDR1 is SGHRS and CDR2 is YFSETQ. Trimming removed 1 base from V and 1 base from J; junction bases left unmatched: 8. The CDR3: CASSLRSGITSYNEQFF. The CDR3, as DNA: TGCGCCAGCAGCTTGAGGAGCGGGATCACATCCTACAATGAGCAGTTCTTC. The whole variable domain, remainder taken from reference TRBV5-1 and TRBJ2-1, is KAGVTQTPRYLIKTRGQQVTLSCSPISGHRSVSWYQQTPGQGLQFLFEYFSETQRNKGNFPGRFSGRQFSNSRSEMNVSTLELGDSALYLCASSLRSGITSYNEQFFGPGTRLTVL.

This clone was detected only a few times. CDR3 in amino acids: CASSLVPMTGAGELFF. The DNA for the CDR3 is TGTGCCAGCAGCTTAGTCCCGATGACAGGGGCCGGGGAGCTGTTTTTT. The rearrangement uses TRBV7-6 and TRBJ2-2; 8 bases are shared with TRBD1. V lost 1 base to trimming and J lost 6 bases; unmatched junction nucleotides: 7. The CDR3 is 16 residues long. From germline, CDR1 is SGHVS and CDR2 FNYEAQ.

This clone was seen more than once but under ten times. The chain recombines TRBV27 with TRBJ2-3; D is unresolved. The V end was cut by 6 bases, the J end by 2 bases, with 6 bases between. This CDR3 region has 12 residues. Germline V gene data show CDR1 as MNHEY and CDR2 as SMNVEV (reference sequence). CDR3 sequence (DNA): TGTGCCAGCAGCCGGTACACAGATACGCAGTATTTT. This translates into CASSRYTDTQYF.

The gene calls are TRBV15 and TRBJ1-5, with D unclear. The V end lost 1 base, the J end lost 3 bases, and 7 bases lay between the germline ends. Germline lookup yields CDR1 LNHNV and CDR2 YYDKDF (reference sequence). The CDR3 sequence is 14 residues long. The CDR3 bases are TGTGCCACCAGCAGAGGACGGGACAATCAGCCCCAGCATTTT. It translates to CATSRGRDNQPQHF.

This chain joins TRBV10-3 and TRBJ1-2; TRBD1 might be the D (5 bases). Trimming removed 3 bases at V and 4 bases at J, with 15 bases between. This CDR3 comprises 15 residues. CDR1 is ENHRY, CDR2 SYGVKD, per germline. CDR3 region: CAISERGGKIYGYTF. In DNA, the CDR3 is TGTGCCATCAGTGAACGGGGGGGGAAAATCTATGGCTACACCTTC.

This chain links TRBV5-1 with TRBJ2-2, with TRBD1 matching over 9 bases. The germline V gene has CDR1 SGHRS and CDR2 YFSETQ. The CDR3 length is 15 residues. The ends lost 3 bases at V and 7 bases at J; junction bases unmatched: 7. The CDR3 here is CASSSTGGAGGELFF. The CDR3 DNA reads TGCGCCAGCAGCTCAACAGGGGGCGCAGGCGGGGAGCTGTTTTTT.